This T cell receptor (beta chain) was obtained from a study of Graves' ophthalmopathy and Graves' hyperthyroidism. Study-level background: Peripheral blood was gathered at first diagnosis, ahead of any treatment whatsoever.

Investigators amplified TCR beta CDR3 regions from RNA transcripts. The library came from an HTBI-primed first-round RT-PCR and a second-round multiplex PCR. TCRdb called the multiplex PCR reads again in MiXCR, with one record for every CDR3 protein. This table has hundreds of thousands of distinct CDR3 sequences, 40% appearing once. The sample comprised peripheral blood. The sequence was obtained from an adult man with Graves' ophthalmopathy.

The DNA for the CDR3 is TGCAGTGCTGAGAAAGGTCAGCCCCAGCATTTT. This encodes CSAEKGQPQHF. The chain employs TRBV20-1 and TRBJ1-5; D remains unclear. Germline V lookup: CDR1 DFQATT, CDR2 SNEGSKA (reference sequence). V gave up 5 bases and J gave up 6 bases, with 8 bases separating them. The CDR3 covers 11 residues.